These 10 T cell receptor beta chains were sequenced from one sample in a study of CD8 T cells in ankylosing spondylitis. TCRdb reprocessed the 5' RACE reads via MiXCR and lists one record per CDR3 protein. Of 200,000 to 300,000 distinct CDR3 sequences listed, under 12% were seen once; the top ten hold less than 3%. The sample consisted of blood, either unsorted or a sorted T cell fraction (not recorded which). These TCRs come from a male donor with ankylosing spondylitis or in good health (not recorded which).

This clonotype was detected many times. The chain combines TRBV24-1 with TRBJ2-1, with D hard to call. The germline CDR1 and CDR2 sequences are KGHDR and SFDVKD. V lost 3 bases, J lost 2 bases, and 4 bases lay in between. CDR3 size: 13 residues. The CDR3 is CATSDPTYNEQFF. DNA for the CDR3: TGTGCCACCAGTGATCCAACCTACAATGAGCAGTTCTTC.

This clonotype was found many times. The chain recombines TRBV5-1 with TRBJ2-1; 10 nucleotides align to TRBD2. The CDR3 length is 14 residues. Trimming removed 4 bases from V and 4 bases from J; junction bases left unmatched: 2. Per the germline V gene, CDR1 is SGHRS and CDR2 is YFSETQ. The CDR3 sequence is CASSRTSGYNEQFF. The CDR3 DNA sequence: TGCGCCAGCAGCCGGACTAGCGGTTACAATGAGCAGTTCTTC.

This clonotype has a count of ten or more. This sequence joins TRBV6-5 and TRBJ2-7; 7 bases agree with TRBD2. This CDR3 spans 16 amino acids. CDR1 is MNHEY and CDR2 is SVGAGI in the germline V gene. V shed 0 bases and J 2 bases; nucleotides not matched to a gene: 7. The CDR3 coding sequence is TGTGCCAGCAGTTACTCTCTTGCGGGAGTCACCTACGAGCAGTACTTC. It yields the protein CASSYSLAGVTYEQYF.

This clonotype was counted a few times. The chain carries TRBV5-1 and TRBJ1-1, with D perhaps TRBD1 (5 bases). This CDR3 contains 15 residues. Trimming removed 3 bases at V and 3 bases at J, with 15 bases between. CDR1 is SGHRS, CDR2 YFSETQ, per germline. The CDR3 loop reads CASSWKGAVDTEAFF. The CDR3 bases are TGCGCCAGCAGCTGGAAAGGGGCCGTCGACACTGAAGCTTTCTTT.

This clonotype was seen many times. The chain couples TRBV12-3 or TRBV12-4 to TRBJ2-1; 13 positions agree with TRBD2. The CDR3 runs 15 residues. The V gene end was trimmed by 4 bases and the J gene end by 7 bases; junction bases not matched to a gene: 4. The CDR3, as DNA: TGTGCCAGCAGTTGGACTAGCGGGAGTAGGAATGAGCAGTTCTTC. Its translation: CASSWTSGSRNEQFF.

This clonotype was observed at least ten times. This sequence joins TRBV5-1 and TRBJ2-1; a possible D gene is TRBD2 (5 bases). V shed 0 bases and J shed 9 bases, with 16 bases lying between them. CDR3 length: 15 amino acids. Germline lookup yields CDR1 SGHRS and CDR2 YFSETQ. The CDR3 DNA reads as TGCGCCAGCAGCTTGGCACCCCCTAGAGAGGGTGAGCAGTTCTTC. Translating gives CASSLAPPREGEQFF.

The V and J genes are TRBV19 and TRBJ2-5; D gene uncertain. The CDR3 length is 12 residues. Germline V CDR1 and CDR2: LNHDA, SQIVND (reference sequence). V lost 6 bases to trimming and J lost 4 bases, with 9 bases between them. The CDR3 reads CASSFPRETQYF. The CDR3 DNA is TGTGCCAGTAGCTTCCCCCGAGAGACCCAGTACTTC.

This clonotype was seen more than once but under ten times. The CDR3 loop reads CASLIAQLTGELFF. CDR3 DNA sequence: TGTGCCAGTTTAATTGCCCAGCTCACCGGGGAGCTGTTTTTT. This chain joins TRBV12-3 or TRBV12-4 and TRBJ2-2; D not certain. The CDR3 has 14 amino acids. V shed 9 bases and J shed 4 bases, with 15 bases lying between them.

Ten or more counts support this clonotype. The chain carries TRBV12-3 or TRBV12-4 and TRBJ2-7, with D unresolved. The CDR3 is 12 residues long. V gave up 3 bases and J gave up 4 bases, with 7 bases separating them. In nucleotides, the CDR3 is TGTGCCAGCAGTTTTGCAGGTTACGAGCAGTACTTC. This encodes CASSFAGYEQYF.

The table lists this clonotype with a few counts. This chain connects TRBV14 to TRBJ2-2, with no clear D. Germline V CDR1 and CDR2: SGHDN, FVKESK. The CDR3 totals 14 residues. The V gene lost 4 bases and the J gene lost 6 bases, with 12 bases spanning the gap. DNA for the CDR3: TGTGCCAGCAGCCGGGAACTTTCTTCCGGGGAGCTGTTTTTT. Translated, it gives CASSRELSSGELFF.